This TCR beta chain comes out of a study of control samples from healthy donors and cancer patients. Assay: immunoSEQ multiplex PCR; the TCRdb copy retains only in-frame clones and omits some. Altogether about 130,000 clones are present, roughly 92% being singletons, with the ten largest covering less than 0.65%. The CDR3 covers 14 residues. The germline V gene encodes CDR1 MNHEY and CDR2 SMNVEV (reference sequence). Trimming left V 5 bases short and J 1 base short, with 11 bases between. This clone was detected once. The chain carries TRBV27 and TRBJ1-2; possible D gene TRBD1, 5 bases. The sample taken for sequencing was PBMCs. The sequence derives from a man aged 80 or over with head and neck cancer. As DNA, the CDR3 is TGTGCCAGCAGTAGCAGGGAAGATAACTATGGCTACACCTTC. It encodes CASSSREDNYGYTF.